The T cell receptor (beta chain) under discussion was sequenced for a study of T-cell reconstitution after alpha-beta-depleted transplantation in children. The CDR3 consists of 15 residues. Germline-derived CDR1 and CDR2 are SGHVS and FQNEAQ. This clonotype was observed a few times. Mismatch with germline at one junction end may stem from a read error. For TCRbeta, the library was prepared with unique molecular identifiers. TCRdb called the PCR reads again in MiXCR, with one record for every CDR3 protein. Among about 540,000 distinct CDR3 sequences listed, around 19% were seen once. This TCR was recovered from a human donor who donated a stem cell graft to a child with acute lymphoblastic leukemia. The chain has TRBV7-8 and TRBJ2-2, with 10 bases fitting TRBD2. The sample in question was PBMCs from the stem cell graft donor, obtained from the stem cell graft. The CDR3 bases are TGTGCCAGCAGCATAGCGGGAGGTTACACCGGGGAGCTGTTTTTT. It codes for CASSIAGGYTGELFF.